This T cell receptor beta chain was identified in a study of control samples from healthy donors and cancer patients. The ends lost 1 base at V and 2 bases at J; junction bases unmatched: 10. The CDR3 covers 18 residues. Germline CDR1 is MGHRA and CDR2 is YSYEKL. Assay used: immunoSEQ multiplex PCR; TCRdb lists only in-frame clones, some missing. The sample consists of 75,000 to 95,000 clones, roughly 83% of them appearing once. The material sequenced was PBMCs. The receptor's source is a man in his 70s with lung cancer. The chain is built from TRBV4-1 and TRBJ2-3, with TRBD2 matching over 9 bases. The CDR3 protein is CASSQVVAGAPLTDTQYF. CDR3 coding DNA: TGCGCCAGCAGCCAAGTAGTAGCGGGGGCCCCCCTCACAGATACGCAGTATTTT.